This T cell receptor beta chain was sequenced during a study of shared clonotypes between healthy human individuals. Study-wide background: The plates for each donor numbered three CD4 naive, three CD4 memory, two CD8 naive and one CD8 memory.

Study conclusions and caveats: Compared with clonotypes that all four donors shared, non-shared clonotypes had lower generation probabilities. Naive subsets usually exceeded memory subsets in estimated richness.

Assay: immunoSEQ multiplex PCR; the TCRdb copy retains only in-frame clones and omits some. Of 2 million to 2.5 million clones in the sample, 85% to 95% are singletons; the top ten hold approximately 0.41%. The J segment lost 5 bases and the V segment lost 6 bases, leaving 19 bases of the junction unmatched. The CDR3 contains 19 residues. Per germline, CDR1 SNHLY and CDR2 FYNNEI. This clone was seen just once. The antigen is undetermined. Sample: naive CD4+ T cells from PBMCs. Documented subset: CD45RA+ positively selected. This chain uses TRBV2 with TRBJ1-1, with 12 positions matching TRBD1. This receptor was taken from a man younger than 35 in good health. Some clones in this sample may be carry-over from other donors' samples. The CDR3 sequence is CASSPRGVGQGAGRTEAFF. The CDR3 coding sequence is TGTGCCAGCAGCCCTAGAGGGGTGGGACAGGGGGCGGGAAGAACTGAAGCTTTCTTT.